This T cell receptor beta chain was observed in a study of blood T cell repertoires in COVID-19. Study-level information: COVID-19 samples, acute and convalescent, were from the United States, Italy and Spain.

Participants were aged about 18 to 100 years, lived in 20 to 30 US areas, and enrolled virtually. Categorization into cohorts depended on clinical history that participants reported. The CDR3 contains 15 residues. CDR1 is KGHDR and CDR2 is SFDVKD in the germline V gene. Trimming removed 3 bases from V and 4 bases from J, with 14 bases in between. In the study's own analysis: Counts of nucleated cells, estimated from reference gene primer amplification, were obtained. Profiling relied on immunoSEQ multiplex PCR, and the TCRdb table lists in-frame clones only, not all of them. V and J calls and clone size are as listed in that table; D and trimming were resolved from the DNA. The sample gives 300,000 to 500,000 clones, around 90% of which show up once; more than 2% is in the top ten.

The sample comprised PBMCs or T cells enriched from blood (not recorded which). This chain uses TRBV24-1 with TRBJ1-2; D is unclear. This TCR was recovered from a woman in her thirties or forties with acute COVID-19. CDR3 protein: CATSDRDPGAYGYTF. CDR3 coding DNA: TGTGCCACCAGTGATCGTGACCCCGGAGCCTATGGCTACACCTTC.